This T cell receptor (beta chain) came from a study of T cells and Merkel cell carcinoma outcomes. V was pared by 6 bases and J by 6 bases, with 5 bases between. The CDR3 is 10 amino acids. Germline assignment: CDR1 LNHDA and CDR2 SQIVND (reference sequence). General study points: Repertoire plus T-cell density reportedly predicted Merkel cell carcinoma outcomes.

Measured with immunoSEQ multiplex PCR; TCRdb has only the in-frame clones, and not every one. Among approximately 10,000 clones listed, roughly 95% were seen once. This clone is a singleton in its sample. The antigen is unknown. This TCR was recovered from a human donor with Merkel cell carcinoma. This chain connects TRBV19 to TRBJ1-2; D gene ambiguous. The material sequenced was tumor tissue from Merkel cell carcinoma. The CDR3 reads CASSGDGYTF. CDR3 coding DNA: TGTGCCAGTAGCGGGGATGGCTACACCTTC.